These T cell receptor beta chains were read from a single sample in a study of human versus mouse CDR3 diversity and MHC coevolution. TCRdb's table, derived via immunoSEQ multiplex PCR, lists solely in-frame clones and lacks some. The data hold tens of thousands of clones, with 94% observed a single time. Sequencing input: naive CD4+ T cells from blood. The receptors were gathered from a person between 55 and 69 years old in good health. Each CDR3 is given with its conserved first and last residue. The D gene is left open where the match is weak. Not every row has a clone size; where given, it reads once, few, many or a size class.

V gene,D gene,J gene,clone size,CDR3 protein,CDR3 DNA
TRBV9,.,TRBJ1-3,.,CASSTGGAGGNTIYF,TGTGCCAGCAGCACGGGGGGGGCAGGTGGAAACACCATATATTTT
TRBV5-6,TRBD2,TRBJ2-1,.,CASSRRLAGVNEQFF,TGTGCCAGCAGCCGTAGACTAGCGGGAGTCAATGAGCAGTTCTTC
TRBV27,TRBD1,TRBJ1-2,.,CARRLLYRDRGLTYGYTF,TGTGCCAGACGTCTTCTATACCGGGACAGGGGGCTTACCTATGGCTACACCTTC
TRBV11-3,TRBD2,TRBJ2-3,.,CASSRGLAGGPDTQYF,TGTGCCAGCAGCCGCGGACTAGCGGGAGGACCCGATACGCAGTATTTT
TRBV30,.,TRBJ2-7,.,CAWSPGLTTDEQYF,TGTGCCTGGAGCCCGGGACTGACGACCGACGAGCAGTACTTC
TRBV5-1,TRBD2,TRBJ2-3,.,CASSLAPAGGTDTQYF,TGCGCCAGCAGCTTGGCCCCAGCGGGAGGGACAGATACGCAGTATTTT
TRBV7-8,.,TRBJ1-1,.,CASSARTVLEAFF,TGTGCCAGCAGCGCCCGGACAGTACTAGAAGCTTTCTTT
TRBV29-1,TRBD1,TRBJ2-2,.,CSAGTGAGELFF,TGCAGCGCCGGGACAGGGGCCGGGGAGCTGTTTTTT
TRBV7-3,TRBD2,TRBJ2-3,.,CASSLGLATDTQYF,TGTGCCAGCAGCTTGGGACTAGCGACAGATACGCAGTATTTT
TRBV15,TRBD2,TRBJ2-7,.,CATSPIAGRNSYEQYF,TGTGCCACCAGTCCAATAGCGGGACGGAACTCCTACGAGCAGTACTTC
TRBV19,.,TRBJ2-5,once,CASSMRGSGVRVETQYF,TGTGCCAGTAGTATGAGGGGGTCCGGAGTCAGGGTGGAGACCCAGTACTTC
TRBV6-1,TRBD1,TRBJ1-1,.,CASSAPQGQGIKTEAFF,TGTGCCAGCAGTGCACCCCAAGGACAGGGAATTAAGACTGAAGCTTTCTTT
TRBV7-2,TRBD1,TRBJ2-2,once,CASSRDRAGELFF,TGTGCCAGCAGCCGTGACAGGGCCGGGGAGCTGTTTTTT
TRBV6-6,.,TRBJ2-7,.,CASSPGVLGAYEQYF,TGTGCCAGCAGCCCCGGGGTCCTTGGGGCCTACGAGCAGTACTTC
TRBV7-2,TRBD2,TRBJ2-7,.,CASSRGLAGGPSYEQYF,TGTGCCAGCAGCCGTGGACTAGCGGGAGGGCCCTCCTACGAGCAGTACTTC
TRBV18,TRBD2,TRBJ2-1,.,CASSPLGEGLNEQFF,TGTGCCAGCTCACCACTTGGGGAGGGGCTTAATGAGCAGTTCTTC
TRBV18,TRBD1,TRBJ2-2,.,CASSPRQGAHGELFF,TGTGCCAGCTCACCAAGACAGGGGGCACACGGGGAGCTGTTTTTT
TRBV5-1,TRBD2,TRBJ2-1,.,CASSLDGRGYNEQFF,TGCGCCAGCAGCTTGGACGGGAGGGGCTACAATGAGCAGTTCTTC
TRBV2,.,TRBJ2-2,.,CASTRDSRMSGELFF,TGTGCCAGCACCCGGGACTCCCGAATGTCCGGGGAGCTGTTTTTT
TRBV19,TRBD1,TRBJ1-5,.,CASNRGADQPQHF,TGTGCCAGTAACAGGGGGGCGGATCAGCCCCAGCATTTT
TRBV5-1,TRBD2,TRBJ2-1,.,CASSFRTSGTALPSNEQFF,TGCGCCAGCAGCTTCCGGACTAGCGGGACCGCCCTGCCGTCCAATGAGCAGTTCTTC
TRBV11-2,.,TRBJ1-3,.,CASSLDLRVAGNTIYF,TGTGCCAGCAGCTTAGATCTTCGGGTCGCTGGAAACACCATATATTTT
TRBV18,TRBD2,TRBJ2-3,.,CASSPGAGGSADTQYF,TGTGCCAGCTCACCAGGGGCGGGAGGTTCGGCAGATACGCAGTATTTT
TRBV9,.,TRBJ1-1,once,CASSVDGSVVSTQAFF,TGTGCCAGCAGCGTAGACGGGTCAGTTGTTTCCACTCAAGCTTTCTTT
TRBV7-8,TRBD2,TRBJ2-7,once,CASSLGRGGANLPYEQYF,TGTGCCAGCAGCTTAGGCCGGGGGGGAGCAAATCTCCCCTACGAGCAGTACTTC
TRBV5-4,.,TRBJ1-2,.,CASSDTNYGYTF,TGTGCCAGCAGCGACACTAACTATGGCTACACCTTC
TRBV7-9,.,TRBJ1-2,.,CASSLNGLYGYTF,TGTGCCAGCAGCCTAAATGGGCTATATGGCTACACCTTC
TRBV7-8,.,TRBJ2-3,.,CASSSIGGSTDTQYF,TGTGCCAGCAGCTCGATCGGGGGAAGCACAGATACGCAGTATTTT